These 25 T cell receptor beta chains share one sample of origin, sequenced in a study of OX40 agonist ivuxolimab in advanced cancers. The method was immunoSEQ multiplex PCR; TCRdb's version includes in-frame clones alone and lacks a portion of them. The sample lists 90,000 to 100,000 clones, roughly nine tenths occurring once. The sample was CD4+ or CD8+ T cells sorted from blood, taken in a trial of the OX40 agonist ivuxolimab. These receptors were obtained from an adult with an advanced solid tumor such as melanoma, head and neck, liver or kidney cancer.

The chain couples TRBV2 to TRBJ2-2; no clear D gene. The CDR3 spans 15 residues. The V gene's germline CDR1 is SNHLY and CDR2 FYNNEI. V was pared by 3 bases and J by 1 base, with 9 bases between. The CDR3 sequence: CASSDRLMNTGELFF. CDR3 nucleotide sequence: TGTGCCAGCAGTGATAGGCTGATGAACACCGGGGAGCTGTTTTTT.

The chain's CDR3 is CASSSEEGGTEAFF. DNA of the CDR3: TGTGCCAGCTCATCAGAGGAGGGCGGCACTGAAGCTTTCTTT. This chain joins TRBV18 and TRBJ1-1; D is unresolved. CDR1 is KGHSH, CDR2 LQKENI, per germline. The V gene lost 5 bases and the J gene lost 4 bases, with 14 bases spanning the gap. The CDR3 spans 14 residues. Complete variable domain (other parts from reference TRBV18 and TRBJ1-1): NAGVMQNPRHLVRRRGQEARLRCSPMKGHSHVYWYRQLPEEGLKFMVYLQKENIIDESGMPKERFSAEFPKEGPSILRIQQVVRGDSAAYFCASSSEEGGTEAFFGQGTRLTVV.

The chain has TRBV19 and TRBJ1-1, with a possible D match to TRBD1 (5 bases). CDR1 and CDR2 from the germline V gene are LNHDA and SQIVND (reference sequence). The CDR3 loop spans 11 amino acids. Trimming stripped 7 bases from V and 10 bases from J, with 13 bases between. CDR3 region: CASTAQTVAFF. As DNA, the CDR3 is TGTGCCAGTACGGCCCAGACAGTAGCTTTCTTT.

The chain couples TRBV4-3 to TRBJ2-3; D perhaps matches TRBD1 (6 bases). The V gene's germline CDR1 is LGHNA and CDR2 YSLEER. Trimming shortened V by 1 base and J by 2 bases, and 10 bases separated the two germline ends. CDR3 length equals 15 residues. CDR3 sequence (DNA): TGCGCCAGCAGCCAAGTGGGGGCCCTCACAGATACGCAGTATTTT. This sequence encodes CASSQVGALTDTQYF.

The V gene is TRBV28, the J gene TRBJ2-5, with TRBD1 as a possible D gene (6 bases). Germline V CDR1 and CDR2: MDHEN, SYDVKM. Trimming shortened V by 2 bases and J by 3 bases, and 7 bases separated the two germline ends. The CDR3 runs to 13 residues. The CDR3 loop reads CASSLTGKETQYF. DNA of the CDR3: TGTGCCAGCAGTTTAACAGGGAAAGAGACCCAGTACTTC.

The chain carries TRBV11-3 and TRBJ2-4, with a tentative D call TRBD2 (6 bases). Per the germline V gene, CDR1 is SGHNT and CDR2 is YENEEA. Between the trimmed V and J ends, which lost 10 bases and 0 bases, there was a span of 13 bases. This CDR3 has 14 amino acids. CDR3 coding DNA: TGTGCCACCCGGGGGACCCTAGCCAAAAACATTCAGTACTTC. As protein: CATRGTLAKNIQYF.

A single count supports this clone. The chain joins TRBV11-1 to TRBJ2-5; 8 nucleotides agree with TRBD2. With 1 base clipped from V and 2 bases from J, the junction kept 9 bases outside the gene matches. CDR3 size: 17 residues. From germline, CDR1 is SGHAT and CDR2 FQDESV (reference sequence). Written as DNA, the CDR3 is TGTGCCAGCAGCTTAGGAAGTCGAGCGGGGGAACAAGAGACCCAGTACTTC. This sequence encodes CASSLGSRAGEQETQYF.

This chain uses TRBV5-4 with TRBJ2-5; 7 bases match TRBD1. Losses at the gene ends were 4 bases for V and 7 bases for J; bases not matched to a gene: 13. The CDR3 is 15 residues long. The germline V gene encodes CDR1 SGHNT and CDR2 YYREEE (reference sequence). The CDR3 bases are TGTGCCAGCAGCGAACCGGGACAGAGTTTGGGGACCCAGTACTTC. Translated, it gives CASSEPGQSLGTQYF. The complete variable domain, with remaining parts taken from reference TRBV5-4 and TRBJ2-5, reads ETGVTQSPTHLIKTRGQQVTLRCSSQSGHNTVSWYQQALGQGPQFIFQYYREEENGRGNFPPRFSGLQFPNYSSELNVNALELDDSALYLCASSEPGQSLGTQYFGPGTRLLVL.

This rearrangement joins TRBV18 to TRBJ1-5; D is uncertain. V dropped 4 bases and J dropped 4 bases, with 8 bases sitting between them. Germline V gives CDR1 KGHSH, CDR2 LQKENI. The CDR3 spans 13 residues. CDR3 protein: CASSQHVNQPQHF. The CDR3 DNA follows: TGTGCCAGCTCACAACACGTTAATCAGCCCCAGCATTTT.

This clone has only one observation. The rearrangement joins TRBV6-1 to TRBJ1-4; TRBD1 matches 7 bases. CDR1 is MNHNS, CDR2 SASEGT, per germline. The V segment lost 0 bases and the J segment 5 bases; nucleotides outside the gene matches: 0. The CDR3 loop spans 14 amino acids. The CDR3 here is CASSEADRNEKLFF. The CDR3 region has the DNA TGTGCCAGCAGTGAAGCGGACAGGAATGAAAAACTGTTTTTT.

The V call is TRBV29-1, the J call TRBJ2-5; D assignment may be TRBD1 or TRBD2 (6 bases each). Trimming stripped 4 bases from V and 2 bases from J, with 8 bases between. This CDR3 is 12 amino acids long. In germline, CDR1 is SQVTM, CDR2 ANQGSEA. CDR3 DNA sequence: TGCAGCGTTGGGGGGGCTCAAGAGACCCAGTACTTC. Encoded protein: CSVGGAQETQYF.

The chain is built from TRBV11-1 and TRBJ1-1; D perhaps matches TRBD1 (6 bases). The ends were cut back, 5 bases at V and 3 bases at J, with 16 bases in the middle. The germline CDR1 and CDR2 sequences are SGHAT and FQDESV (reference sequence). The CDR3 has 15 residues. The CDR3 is CASSRGGAGDTEAFF. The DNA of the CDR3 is TGTGCCAGCAGCCGAGGTGGGGCAGGGGACACTGAAGCTTTCTTT. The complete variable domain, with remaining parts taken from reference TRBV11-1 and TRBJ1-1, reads EAEVAQSPRYKITEKSQAVAFWCDPISGHATLYWYRQILGQGPELLVQFQDESVVDDSQLPKDRFSAERLKGVDSTLKIQPAELGDSAMYLCASSRGGAGDTEAFFGQGTRLTVV.

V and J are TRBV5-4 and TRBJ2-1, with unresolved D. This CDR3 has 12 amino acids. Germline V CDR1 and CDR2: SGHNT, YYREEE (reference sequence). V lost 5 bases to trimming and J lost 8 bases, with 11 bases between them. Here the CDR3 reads CASRISRDEQFF. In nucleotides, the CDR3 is TGTGCCAGCAGGATTAGTAGGGATGAGCAGTTCTTC.

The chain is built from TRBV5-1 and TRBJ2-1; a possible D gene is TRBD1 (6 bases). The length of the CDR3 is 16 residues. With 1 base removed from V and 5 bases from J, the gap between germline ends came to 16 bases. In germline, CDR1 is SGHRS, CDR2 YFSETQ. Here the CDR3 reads CASSLWRVGTHNEQFF. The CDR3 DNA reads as TGCGCCAGCAGCTTGTGGCGGGTGGGGACACACAATGAGCAGTTCTTC.

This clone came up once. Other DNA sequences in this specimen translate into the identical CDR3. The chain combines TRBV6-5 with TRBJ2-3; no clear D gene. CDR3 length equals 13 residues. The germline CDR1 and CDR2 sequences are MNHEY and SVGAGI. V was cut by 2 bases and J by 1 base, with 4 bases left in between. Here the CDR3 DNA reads TGTGCCAGCAGTTACCCAGGCACAGATACGCAGTATTTT. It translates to CASSYPGTDTQYF.

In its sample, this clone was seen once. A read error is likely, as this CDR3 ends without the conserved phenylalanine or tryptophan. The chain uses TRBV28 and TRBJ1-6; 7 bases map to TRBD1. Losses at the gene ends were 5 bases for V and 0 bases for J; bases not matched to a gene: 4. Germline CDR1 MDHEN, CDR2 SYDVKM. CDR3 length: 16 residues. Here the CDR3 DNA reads TGTGCCAGCAGTCGCACAGGGGTCTCCTATAATTCACCCCTCCACCTT. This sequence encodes CASSRTGVSYNSPLHL.

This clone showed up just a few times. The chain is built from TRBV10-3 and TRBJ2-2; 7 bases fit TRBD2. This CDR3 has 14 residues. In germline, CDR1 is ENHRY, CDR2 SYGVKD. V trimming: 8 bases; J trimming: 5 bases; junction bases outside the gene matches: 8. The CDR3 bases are TGTGCCATCGAGGGAGGGAGTGGTACCGGGGAGCTGTTTTTT. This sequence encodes CAIEGGSGTGELFF.

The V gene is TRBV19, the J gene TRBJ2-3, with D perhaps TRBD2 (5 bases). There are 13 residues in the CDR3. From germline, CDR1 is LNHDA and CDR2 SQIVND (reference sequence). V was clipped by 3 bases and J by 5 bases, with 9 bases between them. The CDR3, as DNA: TGTGCCAGTAGTATGGGCGAGGGAGATACGCAGTATTTT. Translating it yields CASSMGEGDTQYF. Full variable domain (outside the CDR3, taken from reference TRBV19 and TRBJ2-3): DGGITQSPKYLFRKEGQNVTLSCEQNLNHDAMYWYRQDPGQGLRLIYYSQIVNDFQKGDIAEGYSVSREKKESFPLTVTSAQKNPTAFYLCASSMGEGDTQYFGPGTRLTVL.

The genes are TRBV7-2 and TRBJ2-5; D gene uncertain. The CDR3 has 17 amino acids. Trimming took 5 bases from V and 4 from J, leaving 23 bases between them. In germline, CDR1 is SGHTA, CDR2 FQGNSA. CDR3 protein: CASSALRGPTVGETQYF. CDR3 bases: TGTGCCAGCAGCGCACTGCGTGGGCCCACCGTAGGAGAGACCCAGTACTTC.

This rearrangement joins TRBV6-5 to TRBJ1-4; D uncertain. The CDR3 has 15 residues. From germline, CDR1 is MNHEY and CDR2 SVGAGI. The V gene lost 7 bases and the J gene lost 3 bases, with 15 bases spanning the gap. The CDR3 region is CASNTRREANEKLFF. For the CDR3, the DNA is TGTGCCAGCAACACCCGGAGGGAGGCTAATGAAAAACTGTTTTTT.

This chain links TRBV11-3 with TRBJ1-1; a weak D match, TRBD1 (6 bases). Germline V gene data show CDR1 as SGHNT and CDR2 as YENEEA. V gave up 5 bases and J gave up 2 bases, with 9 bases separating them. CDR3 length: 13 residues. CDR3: CASSKTGNTEAFF. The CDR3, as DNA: TGTGCCAGCAGCAAGACAGGAAACACTGAAGCTTTCTTT.

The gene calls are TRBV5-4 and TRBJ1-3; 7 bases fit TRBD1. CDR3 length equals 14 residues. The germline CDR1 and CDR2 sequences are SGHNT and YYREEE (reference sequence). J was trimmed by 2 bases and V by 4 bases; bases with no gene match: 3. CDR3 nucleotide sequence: TGTGCCAGCAGCAGACAGGGACCTGGAAACACCATATATTTT. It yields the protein CASSRQGPGNTIYF.

For the CDR3, the DNA is TGTGCCAGCAGCGGGACTAGGAATCCCCACGAGCAGTACTTC. Its protein is CASSGTRNPHEQYF. The chain employs TRBV6-5 and TRBJ2-7; TRBD2 matches at 8 bases. The CDR3 spans 14 residues. V trimming: 6 bases; J trimming: 5 bases; junction bases outside the gene matches: 9. The germline gives CDR1 MNHEY, CDR2 SVGAGI.

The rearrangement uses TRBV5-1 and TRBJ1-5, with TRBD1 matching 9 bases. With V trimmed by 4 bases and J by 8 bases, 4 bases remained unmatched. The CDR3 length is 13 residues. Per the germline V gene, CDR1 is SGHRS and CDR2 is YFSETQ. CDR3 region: CASSRDRDEPQHF. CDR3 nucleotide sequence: TGCGCCAGCAGCCGGGACAGGGATGAGCCCCAGCATTTT.

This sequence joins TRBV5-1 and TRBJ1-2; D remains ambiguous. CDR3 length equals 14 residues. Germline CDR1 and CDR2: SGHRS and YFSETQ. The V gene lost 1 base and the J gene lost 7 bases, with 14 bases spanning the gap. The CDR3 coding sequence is TGCGCCAGCAGCTTGTCGTCAGAGCTTTCTGGCTACACCTTC. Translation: CASSLSSELSGYTF.